The following is a TCR beta chain sequence with its context. What it recognizes is unknown. These data belong to a study of OX40 agonist ivuxolimab in advanced cancers. Repertoires were generated with immunoSEQ multiplex PCR, while TCRdb's copy carries only in-frame clones and drops some. The sample holds over 55,000 clones, more than 70% seen once. CDR1 and CDR2 (germline): SNHLY, FYNNEI. After removal of 6 bases from V and 4 bases from J, the junction contained 12 bases not matched to a gene. The CDR3 extends over 16 amino acids. General study results and limits: Clonal expansion in partial responders at 0.1-3.0 mg/kg ranked among the lowest.

This material consisted of CD4+ or CD8+ T cells sorted from blood, taken in a trial of the OX40 agonist ivuxolimab. This clonotype was obtained from an adult with an advanced solid tumor such as melanoma, head and neck, liver or kidney cancer. The chain uses TRBV2 and TRBJ1-2, with 9 positions matching TRBD1. CDR3 coding DNA: TGTGCCAGCAGGGACAGGGGACCCATCGAGGTCTATGGCTACACCTTC. Its translation is CASRDRGPIEVYGYTF.